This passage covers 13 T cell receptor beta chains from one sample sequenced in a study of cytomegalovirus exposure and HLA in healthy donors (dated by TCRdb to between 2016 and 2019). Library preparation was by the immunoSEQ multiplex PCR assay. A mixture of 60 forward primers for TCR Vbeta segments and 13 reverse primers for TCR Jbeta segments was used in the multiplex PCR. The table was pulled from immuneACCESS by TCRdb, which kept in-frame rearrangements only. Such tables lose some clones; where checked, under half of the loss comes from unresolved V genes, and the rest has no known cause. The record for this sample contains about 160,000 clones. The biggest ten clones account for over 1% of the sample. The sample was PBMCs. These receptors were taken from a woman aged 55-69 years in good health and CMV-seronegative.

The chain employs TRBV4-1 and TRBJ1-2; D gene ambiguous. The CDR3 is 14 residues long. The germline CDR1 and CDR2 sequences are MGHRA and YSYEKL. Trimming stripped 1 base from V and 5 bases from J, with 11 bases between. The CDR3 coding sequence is TGCGCCAGCAGCCAAGGTTCCCAGATTTATGGCTACACCTTC. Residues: CASSQGSQIYGYTF.

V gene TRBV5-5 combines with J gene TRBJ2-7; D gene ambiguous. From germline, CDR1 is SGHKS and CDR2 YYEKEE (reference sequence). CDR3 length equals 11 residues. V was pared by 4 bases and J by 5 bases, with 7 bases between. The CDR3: CASSHMNEQYF. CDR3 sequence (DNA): TGTGCCAGCAGCCACATGAACGAGCAGTACTTC.

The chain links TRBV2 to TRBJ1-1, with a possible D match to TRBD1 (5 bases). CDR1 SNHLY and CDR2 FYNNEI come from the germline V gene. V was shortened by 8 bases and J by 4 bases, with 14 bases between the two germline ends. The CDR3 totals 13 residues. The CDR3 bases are TGTGCCAGCGGAAAAGGTAGGGGCACTGAAGCTTTCTTT. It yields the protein CASGKGRGTEAFF.

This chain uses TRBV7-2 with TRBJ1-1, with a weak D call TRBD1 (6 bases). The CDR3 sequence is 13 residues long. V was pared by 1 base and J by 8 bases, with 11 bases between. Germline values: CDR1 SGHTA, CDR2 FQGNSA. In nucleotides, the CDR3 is TGTGCCAGCAGCTTAGGGACAGCCCCAGAAGCTTTCTTT. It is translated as CASSLGTAPEAFF.

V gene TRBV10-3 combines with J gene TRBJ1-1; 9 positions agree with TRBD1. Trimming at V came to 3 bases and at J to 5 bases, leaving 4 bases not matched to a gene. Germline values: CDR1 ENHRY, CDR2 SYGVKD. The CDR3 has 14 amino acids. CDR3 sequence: CAISDGQGKTEAFF. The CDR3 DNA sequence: TGTGCCATCAGTGACGGACAGGGGAAAACTGAAGCTTTCTTT.

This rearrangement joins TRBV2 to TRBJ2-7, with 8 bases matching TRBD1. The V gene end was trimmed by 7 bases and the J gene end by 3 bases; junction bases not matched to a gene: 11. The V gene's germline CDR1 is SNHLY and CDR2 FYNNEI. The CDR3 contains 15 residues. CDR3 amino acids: CASIPQAGGVYEQYF. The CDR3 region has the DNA TGTGCCAGCATCCCTCAGGCAGGGGGCGTCTACGAGCAGTACTTC.

The CDR3 here is CASSYRDSPYEQYF. Here the CDR3 DNA reads TGTGCCAGCAGTTATAGGGACAGCCCCTACGAGCAGTACTTC. This sequence joins TRBV6-6 and TRBJ2-7, with 7 positions matching TRBD1. The J segment lost 2 bases and the V segment lost 3 bases, leaving 4 bases of the junction unmatched. Germline lookup yields CDR1 MNHNY and CDR2 SVGAGI (reference sequence). There are 14 residues in the CDR3.

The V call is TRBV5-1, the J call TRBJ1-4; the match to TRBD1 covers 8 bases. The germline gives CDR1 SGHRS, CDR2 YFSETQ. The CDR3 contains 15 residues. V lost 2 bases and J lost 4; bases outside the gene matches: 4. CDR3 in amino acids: CASSFRQGNNEKLFF. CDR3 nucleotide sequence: TGCGCCAGCAGCTTCCGACAGGGGAATAATGAAAAACTGTTTTTT.

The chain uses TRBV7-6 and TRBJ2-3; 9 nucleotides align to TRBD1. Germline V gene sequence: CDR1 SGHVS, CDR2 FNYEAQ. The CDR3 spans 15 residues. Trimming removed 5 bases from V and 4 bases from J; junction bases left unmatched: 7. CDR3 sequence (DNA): TGTGCCAGCAGCCCCTACAGGGGGCTCGCAGATACGCAGTATTTT. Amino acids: CASSPYRGLADTQYF.

This CDR3 reads CASSLIFREYQETQYF. DNA for the CDR3: TGTGCCAGCAGCTTAATTTTTCGGGAGTACCAAGAGACCCAGTACTTC. V and J are TRBV7-8 and TRBJ2-5, with D possibly being TRBD2 (6 bases). Germline CDR1 reads SGHVS; CDR2 reads FQNEAQ. The CDR3 covers 16 residues. The ends were cut back, 2 bases at V and 0 bases at J, with 13 bases in the middle.

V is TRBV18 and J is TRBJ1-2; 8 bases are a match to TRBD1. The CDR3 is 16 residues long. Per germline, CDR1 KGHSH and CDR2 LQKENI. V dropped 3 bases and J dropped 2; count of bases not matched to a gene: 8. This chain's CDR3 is CASSPGTGSANYGYTF. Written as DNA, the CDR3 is TGTGCCAGCTCACCCGGGACAGGTTCCGCGAACTATGGCTACACCTTC.

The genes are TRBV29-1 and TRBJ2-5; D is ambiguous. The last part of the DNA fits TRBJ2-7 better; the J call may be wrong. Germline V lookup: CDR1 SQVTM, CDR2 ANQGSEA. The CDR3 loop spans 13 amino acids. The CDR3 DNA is TGCAGCGTTGGTAGGCTAGTGGGTGGCGAGCAGTACTTC. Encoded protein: CSVGRLVGGEQYF.

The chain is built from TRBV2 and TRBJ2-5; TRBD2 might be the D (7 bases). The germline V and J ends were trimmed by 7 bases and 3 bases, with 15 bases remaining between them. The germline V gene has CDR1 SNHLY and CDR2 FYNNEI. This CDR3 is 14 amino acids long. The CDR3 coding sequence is TGTGCCAGCAACCTTCTAGGGGGGGAAGAGACCCAGTACTTC. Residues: CASNLLGGEETQYF.